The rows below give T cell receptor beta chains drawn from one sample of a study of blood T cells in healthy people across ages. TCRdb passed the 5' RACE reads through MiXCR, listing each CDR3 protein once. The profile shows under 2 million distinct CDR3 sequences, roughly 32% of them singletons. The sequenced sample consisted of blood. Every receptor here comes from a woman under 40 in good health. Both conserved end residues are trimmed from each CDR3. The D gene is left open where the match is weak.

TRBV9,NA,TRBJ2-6,ASSEGFTVGANVLT
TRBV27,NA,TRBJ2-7,ASSLSFGTVSYEQY
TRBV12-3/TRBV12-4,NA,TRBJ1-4,ASSLVGAPNEKLF
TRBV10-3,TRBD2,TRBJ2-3,AISASSGQHQISTDTQY
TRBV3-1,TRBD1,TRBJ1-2,ASSQDRRGRSGYT
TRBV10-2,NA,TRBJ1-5,ASATQPRTVASNQPQH
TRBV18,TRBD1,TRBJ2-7,ASTSAGTGPYEQY
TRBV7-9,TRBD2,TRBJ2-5,ASSPWTSGARETQY
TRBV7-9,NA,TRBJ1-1,ASSFSLGDIMNTEAF
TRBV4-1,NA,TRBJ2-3,ASSLREGRTDTQY
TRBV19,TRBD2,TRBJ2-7,ASSPNFFGEGYEQY
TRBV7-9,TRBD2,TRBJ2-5,ASSSIAGQETQY
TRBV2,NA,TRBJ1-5,ASSGEGRVGNQPQH
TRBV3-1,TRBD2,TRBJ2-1,ASSQDLAGAIYNEQF
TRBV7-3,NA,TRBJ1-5,ASSFWEHRLENYSNQPQH
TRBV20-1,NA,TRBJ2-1,SARGGAQYNEQF